Following are 30 T cell receptor beta chains from one sample sequenced in a study of regulatory T cells in long-lasting Graves disease. Time point specified: newly diagnosed GD, antithyroid drugs for less than 3 months. PBMC-extracted RNA yielded the TCR library. In building TCR beta libraries, iRepertoire HTBI primers were used together with Arm-PCR of CDR3 regions. TCRdb reprocessed the multiplex PCR reads with MiXCR, giving one entry per CDR3 protein. The sample holds about 620,000 distinct CDR3 sequences, 15% to 20% seen once. The same data also contributed to another study, on T cells in Graves' hyperthyroidism and ophthalmopathy.

This specimen was peripheral blood mononuclear cells (PBMCs), taken at new diagnosis, from a patient treated with antithyroid drugs. These receptors originate from a woman aged 25 to 39 with Graves disease.

The rearrangement uses TRBV14 and TRBJ1-5, with 8 bases matching TRBD1. Unmatched junction bases numbered 4, after V lost 3 bases and J lost 3 bases. Germline V gene lookup returns CDR1 SGHDN and CDR2 FVKESK. CDR3 length: 15 residues. For the CDR3, the DNA is TGTGCCAGCAGCCACTGGACAGGGATCAATCAGCCCCAGCATTTT. Its translation is CASSHWTGINQPQHF.

This clonotype showed up many times. The gene calls are TRBV24-1 and TRBJ1-5; no definite D call. Trimming removed 5 bases from V and 2 bases from J, with 6 bases in between. The length of the CDR3 is 13 residues. Germline V lookup: CDR1 KGHDR, CDR2 SFDVKD. The chain's CDR3 is CATSVAGNQPQHF. The DNA for the CDR3 is TGTGCCACCAGTGTCGCAGGCAATCAGCCCCAGCATTTT.

The chain is built from TRBV7-9 and TRBJ2-3; no reliable D call. There are 17 residues in the CDR3. The germline CDR1 and CDR2 sequences are SEHNR and FQNEAQ (reference sequence). Trimming pared 2 bases from V and 0 bases from J, leaving 15 bases between. CDR3 coding DNA: TGTGCCAGCAGCTTATTTAGATTGGGCTCAAGCACAGATACGCAGTATTTT. Protein: CASSLFRLGSSTDTQYF.

This chain connects TRBV9 to TRBJ1-4, with D perhaps TRBD1 (5 bases). CDR3 length: 15 residues. Germline loops: CDR1 SGDLS, CDR2 YYNGEE. The V gene lost 3 bases and the J gene lost 4 bases, with 13 bases spanning the gap. The CDR3 DNA reads as TGTGCCAGCAGCGCCCCGGGGGGGAGTAATGAAAAACTGTTTTTT. Encoded protein: CASSAPGGSNEKLFF.

This clonotype was recorded a few times. V gene TRBV28 combines with J gene TRBJ1-2, with D hard to call. The V gene's germline CDR1 is MDHEN and CDR2 SYDVKM. The CDR3 extends over 14 amino acids. The V end lost 5 bases, the J end lost 1 base, and 11 bases lay between the germline ends. The CDR3 DNA is TGTGCCAGCAGTGTCCCGACGGTTAACTATGGCTACACCTTC. Its translation: CASSVPTVNYGYTF.

The rearrangement links TRBV4-3 to TRBJ2-7, with D possibly TRBD2 on 6 matching bases. Germline-derived CDR1 and CDR2 are LGHNA and YSLEER. Trimming shortened V by 0 bases and J by 3 bases, and 12 bases separated the two germline ends. This CDR3 has 15 amino acids. In nucleotides, the CDR3 is TGCGCCAGCAGCCAAGAGACAATGCGGGACTACGAGCAGTACTTC. As protein: CASSQETMRDYEQYF.

The table lists this clonotype with a few counts. The V and J genes are TRBV14 and TRBJ2-5; D ambiguous. Germline CDR1 reads SGHDN; CDR2 reads FVKESK. The V and J ends lost 1 base and 7 bases respectively, with 10 bases between them. CDR3 size: 13 residues. The CDR3 DNA reads TGTGCCAGCAGCCAAGGCCGGGTTGCGACCCAGTACTTC. Amino acids: CASSQGRVATQYF.

This clonotype was recorded many times. The chain is built from TRBV10-3 and TRBJ2-7, with 10 nucleotides matching TRBD2. The J segment lost 0 bases and the V segment lost 6 bases, leaving 5 bases of the junction unmatched. The germline V gene has CDR1 ENHRY and CDR2 SYGVKD. The length of the CDR3 is 15 residues. The CDR3 DNA sequence: TGTGCCATCAGCAGGGGACTAGCGAGCTCCTACGAGCAGTACTTC. Its translation: CAISRGLASSYEQYF.

Ten or more counts support this clonotype. The chain couples TRBV2 to TRBJ1-4; D is unresolved. Between the trimmed V and J ends, which lost 5 bases and 0 bases, there was a span of 7 bases. CDR1 and CDR2 from the germline V gene are SNHLY and FYNNEI. This CDR3 contains 14 residues. CDR3 region: CASSQIATNEKLFF. The CDR3 DNA is TGTGCCAGCAGTCAGATTGCAACTAATGAAAAACTGTTTTTT.

This clonotype has a count of ten or more. This chain links TRBV28 with TRBJ2-3, with 9 nucleotides matching TRBD1. V was pared by 10 bases and J by 3 bases, with 17 bases of the junction left unmatched. Per germline, CDR1 MDHEN and CDR2 SYDVKM. The CDR3 length is 17 residues. The CDR3 here is CATGIRPGQGPTDTQYF. The CDR3 DNA reads as TGTGCCACCGGGATACGGCCGGGACAGGGTCCAACAGATACGCAGTATTTT.

This clonotype was recorded at least ten times. The chain couples TRBV12-3 or TRBV12-4 to TRBJ2-1; 10 positions agree with TRBD2. There are 15 residues in the CDR3. J lost 9 bases, V lost 6 bases, and 11 bases had no gene match. The DNA for the CDR3 is TGTGCCAGCAGACCCGGACTAGCGGAGGGGGGTGAGCAGTTCTTC. This codes for CASRPGLAEGGEQFF.

V gene TRBV19 combines with J gene TRBJ2-1, with 7 positions matching TRBD2. Germline values: CDR1 LNHDA, CDR2 SQIVND (reference sequence). V lost 3 bases to trimming and J lost 9 bases; unmatched junction nucleotides: 11. This CDR3 is built from 15 residues. In DNA form, the CDR3 reads TGTGCCAGTAGTATTTCTCATGCGGGAGAGGGTGAGCAGTTCTTC. It is translated as CASSISHAGEGEQFF.

J is TRBJ2-5 and V is TRBV2, with 10 bases aligning to TRBD1. The CDR3 is 14 residues long. Trimming at V came to 4 bases and at J to 2 bases, leaving 1 base not matched to a gene. The germline gives CDR1 SNHLY, CDR2 FYNNEI. The CDR3 region has the DNA TGTGCCAGCAGTGGGGGACAGGGGCAAGAGACCCAGTACTTC. It is translated as CASSGGQGQETQYF.

This clonotype was detected a few times. A read error may produce the germline difference seen at one junction end. V usage is TRBV6-1 and J usage is TRBJ1-3, with no clear D. Germline V lookup: CDR1 MNHNS, CDR2 SASEGT. The CDR3 is 14 residues long. CDR3 in amino acids: CASNSESSGNTMYF. CDR3 bases: TGTGCCAGCAATTCGGAGAGCTCTGGAAACACCATGTATTTT.

This clonotype was found many times. The chain uses TRBV12-3 or TRBV12-4 and TRBJ1-2; D is possibly TRBD1 (6 bases). The V end lost 4 bases, the J end lost 4 bases, and 13 bases lay between the germline ends. This CDR3 comprises 14 residues. CDR3 sequence reads: CASSSPGQRYGYTF. The CDR3 DNA sequence: TGTGCCAGCAGTTCTCCGGGACAACGCTATGGCTACACCTTC.

This clonotype appeared a few times. The chain employs TRBV6-4 and TRBJ2-6; D remains unclear. Germline CDR1 is MRHNA and CDR2 is SNTAGT. Trimming left V 6 bases short and J 0 bases short, with 18 bases between. The CDR3 spans 18 residues. Here the CDR3 reads CASSFKTITYSGANVLTF. The CDR3 bases are TGTGCCAGCAGCTTTAAGACAATTACATACTCTGGGGCCAACGTCCTGACTTTC.

Many counts were recorded for this clonotype. A read error may produce the germline difference seen at one junction end. The chain couples TRBV2 to TRBJ2-4; TRBD1 matches at 8 bases. Germline CDR1 and CDR2: SNHLY and FYNNEI. This CDR3 contains 12 residues. CDR3 in DNA: TGTGCCAGCGGTTCATCAGGGGGCTCTTCGCACTTC. It yields the protein CASGSSGGSSHF.

This sequence joins TRBV11-3 and TRBJ2-7; the match to TRBD1 covers 7 bases. CDR1 SGHNT and CDR2 YENEEA come from the germline V gene. The CDR3 loop spans 15 amino acids. Germline trimming cut 6 bases from V and 3 bases from J; bases unmatched to any gene: 11. Here the CDR3 DNA reads TGTGCCAGCAGGAAGGGGCAGGGGGTTTACTACGAGCAGTACTTC. This sequence encodes CASRKGQGVYYEQYF.

This clonotype was detected ten times or more. V usage is TRBV20-1 and J usage is TRBJ1-2; 8 positions agree with TRBD1. This CDR3 region has 12 residues. Germline lookup yields CDR1 DFQATT and CDR2 SNEGSKA (reference sequence). V was clipped by 5 bases and J by 3 bases; unmatched bases: 2. This CDR3 is CSAYRGDYGYTF. CDR3 DNA: TGCAGTGCTTACAGGGGGGACTATGGCTACACCTTC.

The chain combines TRBV5-1 with TRBJ2-7; a possible D gene is TRBD1 (6 bases). Trimming shortened V by 7 bases and J by 5 bases, and 28 bases separated the two germline ends. CDR3 length equals 17 residues. CDR1 and CDR2 (germline): SGHRS, YFSETQ. The CDR3 sequence: CASRYSVDPGQPHEQYF. In DNA form, the CDR3 reads TGCGCCAGCCGCTATTCCGTCGACCCAGGACAGCCCCACGAGCAGTACTTC.

The chain combines TRBV6-1 with TRBJ2-7; perhaps TRBD2 as D (6 bases). This CDR3 region has 13 residues. Trimming took off 7 bases at V and 0 bases at J, with 10 bases between the two ends. Germline V CDR1 and CDR2: MNHNS, SASEGT. Here the CDR3 reads CASTGTASYEQYF. CDR3 DNA: TGTGCCAGCACCGGGACTGCCTCCTACGAGCAGTACTTC.

The chain combines TRBV7-3 with TRBJ2-3; no clear D. The V end lost 1 base, the J end lost 3 bases, and 11 bases lay between the germline ends. CDR3 length equals 15 residues. The germline gives CDR1 SGHTA, CDR2 FQGTGA. CDR3 protein: CASSLIGARTDTQYF. Written as DNA, the CDR3 is TGTGCCAGCAGCTTAATTGGAGCAAGAACAGATACGCAGTATTTT.

The rearrangement uses TRBV3-1 and TRBJ1-4, with D maybe TRBD1 (6 bases). Germline V gene sequence: CDR1 LGHDT, CDR2 YNNKEL (reference sequence). Trimming removed 1 base at V and 7 bases at J, with 16 bases between. The CDR3 contains 16 residues. The CDR3 spells CASSQVPGGQGEKLFF. The CDR3 region has the DNA TGTGCCAGCAGCCAAGTACCCGGGGGACAAGGTGAAAAACTGTTTTTT.

This chain connects TRBV7-2 to TRBJ2-7; D call uncertain. The CDR3 is 15 residues long. The V gene lost 4 bases and the J gene lost 5 bases, with 18 bases spanning the gap. Per the germline V gene, CDR1 is SGHTA and CDR2 is FQGNSA. DNA of the CDR3: TGTGCCAGCAGCTCCGCCAATGTGATAAAGGACGAGCAGTACTTC. Protein sequence: CASSSANVIKDEQYF.

This clonotype was observed many times. The V gene is TRBV6-1, the J gene TRBJ1-2; D is uncertain. The CDR3 runs to 13 residues. CDR1 is MNHNS and CDR2 is SASEGT in the germline V gene. Trimming took off 6 bases at V and 0 bases at J, with 8 bases between the two ends. The CDR3 region has the DNA TGTGCCAGCAGGGCTCGAGCTAACTATGGCTACACCTTC. Translating gives CASRARANYGYTF.

This clonotype occurred many times. The chain joins TRBV2 to TRBJ1-1; no reliable D call. This CDR3 comprises 11 residues. The ends were cut back, 8 bases at V and 5 bases at J, with 9 bases in the middle. In germline, CDR1 is SNHLY, CDR2 FYNNEI. CDR3 nucleotides: TGTGCCAGCGGGAGGGAGACTGAAGCTTTCTTT. Protein product: CASGRETEAFF.

This clonotype was picked up a small number of times. A much more abundant neighbour one base away suggests this may be a read error. V usage is TRBV28 and J usage is TRBJ2-7, with unresolved D. Deletions cut 8 bases from V and 1 base from J, with 15 bases between. Germline loops: CDR1 MDHEN, CDR2 SYDVKM. This CDR3 contains 14 residues. For the CDR3, the DNA is TGTGCCAGCCGCAGGAGCGCTTGGTCCTACGAGCAGTACTTC. Residues: CASRRSAWSYEQYF. Complete variable domain (other parts from reference TRBV28 and TRBJ2-7): DVKVTQSSRYLVKRTGEKVFLECVQDMDHENMFWYRQDPGLGLRLIYFSYDVKMKEKGDIPEGYSVSREKKERFSLILESASTNQTSMYLCASRRSAWSYEQYFGPGTRLTVT.

This chain uses TRBV6-1 with TRBJ1-2; D gene ambiguous. The CDR3 is 14 residues long. Germline-derived CDR1 and CDR2 are MNHNS and SASEGT. V was clipped by 4 bases and J by 2 bases, with 11 bases between them. The CDR3 DNA reads as TGTGCCAGCAGTGTATTGGTCCAAAACTATGGCTACACCTTC. The encoded protein is CASSVLVQNYGYTF.

This clonotype was found many times. The rearrangement links TRBV28 to TRBJ2-3, with a weak D call TRBD2 (6 bases). CDR1 is MDHEN and CDR2 is SYDVKM in the germline V gene. Trimming cost V 2 bases and J 1 base, with 13 bases left between them. CDR3 length: 16 residues. Here the CDR3 reads CASSLRAGRGTDTQYF. CDR3 nucleotide sequence: TGTGCCAGCAGTTTAAGGGCGGGGAGAGGCACAGATACGCAGTATTTT.

The chain recombines TRBV6-1 with TRBJ1-5; a weak D match, TRBD1 (5 bases). Germline assignment: CDR1 MNHNS and CDR2 SASEGT. Trimming pared 2 bases from V and 0 bases from J, leaving 11 bases between. This CDR3 is 16 amino acids long. The CDR3 nucleotides are TGTGCCAGCAGTGAAAGGGGAGGTTATAGCAATCAGCCCCAGCATTTT. It is translated as CASSERGGYSNQPQHF.